The next 18 T cell receptor beta chains were all read from a single sample in a study of blood T cell repertoires in COVID-19. Only in-frame clones appear in the TCRdb table, and some are missing; sequencing was by immunoSEQ multiplex PCR. The table has 200,000 to 250,000 clones, roughly 85% seen once. The sequencing sample was made of peripheral blood. All receptors derive from a woman older than 75 with acute or convalescent COVID-19.

This clone was seen once. The V gene is TRBV9, the J gene TRBJ2-5; D is unclear. Trimming pared 0 bases from V and 5 bases from J, leaving 17 bases between. CDR3 length equals 16 residues. CDR1 is SGDLS, CDR2 YYNGEE, per germline. CDR3 sequence reads: CASSVGAIQTGETQYF. The CDR3, as DNA: TGTGCCAGCAGCGTAGGGGCAATCCAGACCGGCGAGACCCAGTACTTC.

This clone was detected only a few times. The V call is TRBV9, the J call TRBJ2-2; 8 nucleotides match TRBD2. The CDR3 is 15 residues long. From germline, CDR1 is SGDLS and CDR2 YYNGEE. Losses at the gene ends were 3 bases for V and 4 bases for J; bases not matched to a gene: 5. CDR3 protein: CASSARGGGTGELFF. The CDR3 DNA reads as TGTGCCAGCAGCGCCCGGGGGGGTGGCACCGGGGAGCTGTTTTTT. Together with reference TRBV9 and TRBJ2-2, the CDR3 gives the full variable domain: DSGVTQTPKHLITATGQRVTLRCSPRSGDLSVYWYQQSLDQGLQFLIQYYNGEERAKGNILERFSAQQFPDLHSELNLSSLELGDSALYFCASSARGGGTGELFFGEGSRLTVL.

The chain links TRBV11-3 to TRBJ1-1, with unresolved D. Germline V CDR1 and CDR2: SGHNT, YENEEA. This CDR3 is 13 amino acids long. V lost 3 bases to trimming and J lost 7 bases, with 12 bases between them. CDR3 protein: CASSFERNGEAFF. The CDR3 nucleotides read TGTGCCAGCAGCTTTGAGAGGAATGGTGAAGCTTTCTTT.

This chain uses TRBV7-2 with TRBJ1-5; D is ambiguous. The CDR3 sequence is 13 residues long. Looked up from germline, CDR1 is SGHTA and CDR2 is FQGNSA. Trimming left V 4 bases short and J 6 bases short, with 10 bases between. The CDR3 loop reads CASSSAHSQPQHF. CDR3 bases: TGTGCCAGCAGCTCCGCGCATAGTCAGCCCCAGCATTTT.

This sequence joins TRBV6-5 and TRBJ2-2; 8 bases match TRBD2. This CDR3 spans 16 amino acids. Germline V gives CDR1 MNHEY, CDR2 SVGAGI. V was clipped by 2 bases and J by 5 bases; unmatched bases: 7. The CDR3 DNA reads as TGTGCCAGCAGTTACCGTGGGACTAGGAGAACCGGGGAGCTGTTTTTT. Protein: CASSYRGTRRTGELFF.

The chain joins TRBV3-1 (or the pseudogene TRBV3-2) to TRBJ1-6; D call uncertain. Trimming cost V 4 bases and J 6 bases, with 10 bases left between them. Germline V gene sequence: CDR1 LGHDT, CDR2 YNNKEL (reference sequence). The CDR3 contains 14 residues. The CDR3 nucleotides are TGTGCCAGCAGCCGGAGGGAGGGTAATTCACCCCTCCACTTT. Its translation: CASSRREGNSPLHF.

The J gene is TRBJ1-2, the V gene TRBV2, with D possibly TRBD1 on 5 matching bases. The CDR3 is 12 amino acids. Germline V gene data show CDR1 as SNHLY and CDR2 as FYNNEI. Between the trimmed V and J ends, which lost 5 bases and 8 bases, there was a span of 12 bases. This CDR3 reads CASSPRDRGYTF. Written as DNA, the CDR3 is TGTGCCAGCAGTCCCCGTGACAGAGGCTACACCTTC.

This clone was found a few times. A junction end diverges from the germline sequence, so it may reflect a read error. The chain recombines TRBV3-1 (or the pseudogene TRBV3-2) with TRBJ1-2, with D uncertain. The CDR3 has 11 residues. Germline lookup yields CDR1 LGHDT and CDR2 YNNKEL (reference sequence). CDR3 residues: CASSQDSSPSF. The CDR3 DNA follows: TGTGCCAGCAGCCAAGATTCGAGCCCTTCGTTC.

The chain is built from TRBV5-1 and TRBJ2-3; 7 nucleotides align to TRBD1. The CDR3 length is 15 residues. The V gene's germline CDR1 is SGHRS and CDR2 YFSETQ. V lost 6 bases, J lost 4 bases, and 11 bases stayed unmatched. The CDR3 DNA reads TGCGCCAGCACCACACAGGGGACCCATCCAGATACGCAGTATTTT. This gives the protein CASTTQGTHPDTQYF.

This clone was seen more than once but under ten times. J is TRBJ1-1 and V is TRBV2; D gene ambiguous. Trimming cost V 6 bases and J 7 bases, with 18 bases left between them. In germline, CDR1 is SNHLY, CDR2 FYNNEI. The CDR3 covers 14 residues. The CDR3: CASRLGLPSNEAFF. The CDR3 coding sequence is TGTGCCAGCAGGTTAGGACTGCCAAGCAATGAAGCTTTCTTT. The complete variable domain, with remaining parts taken from reference TRBV2 and TRBJ1-1, reads EPEVTQTPSHQVTQMGQEVILRCVPISNHLYFYWYRQILGQKVEFLVSFYNNEISEKSEIFDDQFSVERPDGSNFTLKIRSTKLEDSAMYFCASRLGLPSNEAFFGQGTRLTVV.

DNA of the CDR3: TGTGCCAGCAGCTCTAGGACAGAAGGTGGGTATGGCTACACCTTC. This codes for CASSSRTEGGYGYTF. The gene calls are TRBV11-3 and TRBJ1-2; the D gene is possibly TRBD1 (6 bases). Germline V CDR1 and CDR2: SGHNT, YENEEA. This CDR3 has 15 residues. Trimming cost V 4 bases and J 5 bases, with 17 bases left between them. The variable domain in full, with the rest retrieved from reference TRBV11-3 and TRBJ1-2, is EAGVVQSPRYKIIEKKQPVAFWCNPISGHNTLYWYLQNLGQGPELLIRYENEEAVDDSQLPKDRFSAERLKGVDSTLKIQPAELGDSAVYLCASSSRTEGGYGYTFGSGTRLTVV.

V gene TRBV12-3 or TRBV12-4 combines with J gene TRBJ1-5, with D hard to call. V was shortened by 4 bases and J by 7 bases, with 11 bases between the two germline ends. This CDR3 is built from 13 residues. CDR3 sequence (DNA): TGTGCCAGCAGTTCGCAGGTTGAACAGCCCCAGCATTTT. Protein product: CASSSQVEQPQHF.

The chain links TRBV6-4 to TRBJ1-5; D remains unclear. CDR3 length: 13 residues. Germline V gives CDR1 MRHNA, CDR2 SNTAGT. Trimming removed 2 bases at V and 8 bases at J, with 10 bases between. The CDR3 region is CASSDKWLEPQHF. As DNA, the CDR3 is TGTGCCAGCAGTGACAAGTGGCTCGAGCCCCAGCATTTT.

V and J are TRBV7-9 and TRBJ1-2; 7 nucleotides align to TRBD1. CDR1 and CDR2 from the germline V gene are SEHNR and FQNEAQ (reference sequence). This CDR3 is 13 amino acids long. The ends lost 5 bases at V and 4 bases at J; junction bases unmatched: 4. CDR3 region: CASSPGQIYGYTF. CDR3 sequence (DNA): TGTGCCAGCAGCCCGGGACAGATCTATGGCTACACCTTC. The whole variable domain, remainder taken from reference TRBV7-9 and TRBJ1-2, is DTGVSQNPRHKITKRGQNVTFRCDPISEHNRLYWYRQTLGQGPEFLTYFQNEAQLEKSRLLSDRFSAERPKGSFSTLEIQRTEQGDSAMYLCASSPGQIYGYTFGSGTRLTVV.

The chain employs TRBV5-1 and TRBJ2-3; TRBD2 agrees at 11 bases. Germline V gene data show CDR1 as SGHRS and CDR2 as YFSETQ. Trimming took 7 bases from V and 4 from J; bases not matched to a gene: 5. This CDR3 comprises 14 residues. This chain's CDR3 is CASQTSGVPDTQYF. CDR3 in DNA: TGCGCCAGCCAGACTAGCGGGGTGCCAGATACGCAGTATTTT.

The chain employs TRBV4-1 and TRBJ2-1, with D tentatively TRBD1 (5 bases). The CDR3 spans 17 residues. V shed 0 bases and J shed 4 bases, with 16 bases lying between them. Germline values: CDR1 MGHRA, CDR2 YSYEKL. CDR3 nucleotides: TGCGCCAGCAGCCAAGATAAAGACAGAGTAGGATACAATGAGCAGTTCTTC. This sequence encodes CASSQDKDRVGYNEQFF.

The genes are TRBV19 and TRBJ2-3; 7 bases are shared with TRBD2. This CDR3 has 13 residues. V was pared by 6 bases and J by 1 base, with 1 base of the junction left unmatched. Germline CDR1 is LNHDA and CDR2 is SQIVND (reference sequence). CDR3 protein: CASSRGGTDTQYF. DNA of the CDR3: TGTGCCAGTAGCCGGGGGGGCACAGATACGCAGTATTTT.

The chain has TRBV14 and TRBJ1-2; D perhaps matches TRBD1 (5 bases). Trimming pared 4 bases from V and 10 bases from J, leaving 13 bases between. Per germline, CDR1 SGHDN and CDR2 FVKESK. The CDR3 runs 12 residues. This CDR3 reads CASSLLSGVYTF. The CDR3 nucleotides are TGTGCCAGCAGCCTATTATCGGGGGTCTACACCTTC.